The 23 T cell receptor beta chains presented below share a single source sample, sequenced in a study of T cells after yellow fever vaccination. TCRdb re-derived calls from the 5' RACE reads in MiXCR, one entry per CDR3 protein. Of 620,000 or so distinct CDR3 sequences listed, about 15% are singletons. Sequencing was performed on PBMCs, taken about 5 days after the first yellow fever vaccination. Receptors originate from a man between 18 and 29 years old who received the YFV17D yellow fever vaccine.

The chain couples TRBV20-1 to TRBJ2-6; D is unresolved. The germline V gene encodes CDR1 DFQATT and CDR2 SNEGSKA (reference sequence). V dropped 3 bases and J dropped 2 bases, with 8 bases sitting between them. This CDR3 region has 14 residues. CDR3 region: CSASWVPGANVLTF. The CDR3 DNA is TGCAGTGCTAGTTGGGTCCCTGGGGCCAACGTCCTGACTTTC.

This clonotype has more than one count but fewer than ten. V is TRBV7-3 and J is TRBJ2-1; possibly TRBD1 for D (5 bases). CDR3 length: 15 amino acids. Between the trimmed V and J ends, which lost 2 bases and 7 bases, there was a span of 15 bases. Germline CDR1 and CDR2: SGHTA and FQGTGA. CDR3 amino acids: CASSLAGFSPNEQFF. The CDR3 DNA follows: TGTGCCAGCAGCTTAGCAGGGTTCTCACCAAATGAGCAGTTCTTC.

The chain is built from TRBV9 and TRBJ2-5, with TRBD2 matching 8 bases. V lost 1 base, J lost 1 base, and 3 bases stayed unmatched. The germline CDR1 and CDR2 sequences are SGDLS and YYNGEE. CDR3 size: 15 residues. CDR3 loop: CASSVQSGGQETQYF. CDR3 coding DNA: TGTGCCAGCAGCGTACAAAGCGGGGGCCAAGAGACCCAGTACTTC. The whole variable domain, remainder taken from reference TRBV9 and TRBJ2-5, is DSGVTQTPKHLITATGQRVTLRCSPRSGDLSVYWYQQSLDQGLQFLIQYYNGEERAKGNILERFSAQQFPDLHSELNLSSLELGDSALYFCASSVQSGGQETQYFGPGTRLLVL.

This clonotype was seen only a few times. The CDR3 DNA reads TGTGCCAGCAGCCCACGGGGGGTCCTTTACAATGAGCAGTTCTTC. Protein product: CASSPRGVLYNEQFF. The chain has TRBV7-9 and TRBJ2-1; 7 bases map to TRBD2. The CDR3 contains 15 residues. V lost 5 bases and J lost 4; bases outside the gene matches: 8. Germline CDR1 SEHNR, CDR2 FQNEAQ (reference sequence).

J is TRBJ1-2 and V is TRBV7-2, with D uncertain. Looked up from germline, CDR1 is SGHTA and CDR2 is FQGNSA. The CDR3 has 11 residues. V was pared by 5 bases and J by 4 bases, with 5 bases between. In nucleotides, the CDR3 is TGTGCCAGCAGCATCCGCTATGGCTACACCTTC. Its translation: CASSIRYGYTF.

This clonotype was counted only a few times. The V call is TRBV4-1, the J call TRBJ2-5; possibly TRBD1 or TRBD2 for D (5 bases each). The CDR3 sequence is 16 residues long. The germline V gene has CDR1 MGHRA and CDR2 YSYEKL. V was shortened by 1 base and J by 1 base, with 13 bases between the two germline ends. The chain's CDR3 is CASSQGLLGTQETQYF. Written as DNA, the CDR3 is TGCGCCAGCAGCCAAGGTCTTTTGGGGACCCAAGAGACCCAGTACTTC.

This clonotype has just a few counts. V and J are TRBV28 and TRBJ2-2, with 12 bases lining up with TRBD1. Germline V gene sequence: CDR1 MDHEN, CDR2 SYDVKM. V lost 2 bases and J lost 1; bases outside the gene matches: 2. The length of the CDR3 is 17 residues. This chain's CDR3 is CASSLGTGGLNTGELFF. For the CDR3, the DNA is TGTGCCAGCAGTTTAGGGACAGGGGGCTTGAACACCGGGGAGCTGTTTTTT.

This clonotype turned up a few times. The chain is built from TRBV7-6 and TRBJ1-2; D ambiguous. This CDR3 has 16 amino acids. Germline V lookup: CDR1 SGHVS, CDR2 FNYEAQ. V lost 5 bases, J lost 5 bases, and 21 bases lay in between. This CDR3 reads CASSLLAPPLPYGYTF. CDR3 nucleotides: TGTGCCAGCAGCCTCCTCGCCCCTCCGCTACCTTATGGCTACACCTTC.

The chain recombines TRBV30 with TRBJ2-3; 7 bases line up with TRBD1. With 3 bases clipped from V and 10 bases from J, the junction kept 7 bases outside the gene matches. The CDR3 consists of 12 residues. Germline V gene data show CDR1 as GTSNPN and CDR2 as SVGIG (reference sequence). The CDR3 sequence is CAWSQDRDPQYF. The CDR3, as DNA: TGTGCCTGGAGCCAAGACAGGGATCCGCAGTATTTT.

This chain uses TRBV7-2 with TRBJ2-1; D is possibly TRBD2 (7 bases). Germline-derived CDR1 and CDR2 are SGHTA and FQGNSA. Trimming took 1 base from V and 9 from J, leaving 13 bases between them. The CDR3 contains 14 residues. CDR3 sequence (DNA): TGTGCCAGCAGCTTAGGTCGGGGGGCAAGTGAGCAGTTCTTC. Amino acids: CASSLGRGASEQFF.

J is TRBJ2-7 and V is TRBV6-5; 10 bases are shared with TRBD1. The CDR3 contains 15 residues. Unmatched junction bases numbered 8, after V lost 4 bases and J lost 5 bases. The germline V gene encodes CDR1 MNHEY and CDR2 SVGAGI. Written as DNA, the CDR3 is TGTGCCAGCAGTTCGACAGGGGGCTTAGTCCACGAGCAGTACTTC. It translates to CASSSTGGLVHEQYF.

This chain links TRBV5-5 with TRBJ2-3; perhaps TRBD2 as D (6 bases). This CDR3 spans 15 amino acids. CDR1 is SGHKS, CDR2 YYEKEE, per germline (reference sequence). V lost 6 bases and J 0 bases, leaving 14 bases between the germline ends. The CDR3 is CASKAGTDSTDTQYF. As DNA, the CDR3 is TGTGCCAGCAAAGCCGGGACTGACAGCACAGATACGCAGTATTTT.

This clonotype was observed a few times. V usage is TRBV10-3 and J usage is TRBJ2-3, with D hard to call. The CDR3 runs 11 residues. Germline V CDR1 and CDR2: ENHRY, SYGVKD. V lost 6 bases to trimming and J lost 3 bases, with 4 bases between them. This CDR3 reads CAIRGTDTQYF. The CDR3 DNA follows: TGTGCCATCAGGGGTACAGATACGCAGTATTTT.

This clonotype was seen only a few times. V and J are TRBV4-1 and TRBJ1-2; possibly TRBD1 for D (6 bases). The germline gives CDR1 MGHRA, CDR2 YSYEKL. V shed 7 bases and J shed 5 bases, with 26 bases lying between them. The CDR3 extends over 17 amino acids. For the CDR3, the DNA is TGCGCCAGCACGCAAAACACTGCTGGACAGCTACTTTATGGCTACACCTTC. This translates into CASTQNTAGQLLYGYTF.

V usage is TRBV24-1 and J usage is TRBJ2-3; D may be TRBD2 (6 bases). This CDR3 region has 14 residues. Germline V lookup: CDR1 KGHDR, CDR2 SFDVKD. The germline V and J ends were trimmed by 2 bases and 5 bases, with 10 bases remaining between them. The CDR3, as DNA: TGTGCCACCAGTGATTGGGGGGTTGTAGATACGCAGTATTTT. Translated: CATSDWGVVDTQYF.

This clonotype has a handful of counts. The rearrangement uses TRBV9 and TRBJ2-1, with 9 nucleotides matching TRBD2. V dropped 1 base and J dropped 6; count of bases not matched to a gene: 5. Germline CDR1 and CDR2: SGDLS and YYNGEE. The CDR3 consists of 15 residues. CDR3: CASSVYGGGGNEQFF. The CDR3 nucleotides read TGTGCCAGCAGCGTATACGGCGGGGGGGGCAATGAGCAGTTCTTC.

This clonotype has a count of ten or more. The chain recombines TRBV7-2 with TRBJ2-7; D ambiguous. Germline CDR1 reads SGHTA; CDR2 reads FQGNSA. The CDR3 totals 14 residues. Trimming cost V 3 bases and J 0 bases, with 9 bases left between them. The CDR3 protein is CASSFGGSSYEQYF. Here the CDR3 DNA reads TGTGCCAGCAGCTTTGGCGGAAGCTCCTACGAGCAGTACTTC.

The chain couples TRBV12-3 or TRBV12-4 to TRBJ1-2; D remains ambiguous. This CDR3 has 13 amino acids. Trimming pared 7 bases from V and 2 bases from J, leaving 11 bases between. CDR3 nucleotides: TGTGCCAGCACCACCTTGACGAACTATGGCTACACCTTC. As protein: CASTTLTNYGYTF.

A few counts support this clonotype. The chain links TRBV6-1 to TRBJ2-5, with D unresolved. V lost 6 bases and J 4 bases, leaving 12 bases between the germline ends. CDR1 and CDR2 (germline): MNHNS, SASEGT. This CDR3 is built from 13 residues. The CDR3 DNA follows: TGTGCCAGCAGACCGCGGTCTGGAGAGACCCAGTACTTC. It yields the protein CASRPRSGETQYF.

The V and J genes are TRBV30 and TRBJ1-1; D is unclear. V was trimmed by 0 bases and J by 0 bases, leaving 5 bases between them. This CDR3 spans 13 amino acids. Germline assignment: CDR1 GTSNPN and CDR2 SVGIG (reference sequence). The CDR3 sequence is CAWSVALNTEAFF. In DNA, the CDR3 is TGTGCCTGGAGTGTTGCGCTGAACACTGAAGCTTTCTTT.

This clonotype was observed at least ten times. The gene calls are TRBV5-1 and TRBJ2-2; a possible D gene is TRBD1 (6 bases). The CDR3 spans 14 residues. Germline CDR1 reads SGHRS; CDR2 reads YFSETQ. V gave up 4 bases and J gave up 1 base, with 8 bases separating them. The CDR3: CASSLTGNTGELFF. CDR3 DNA: TGCGCCAGCAGCCTGACAGGGAACACCGGGGAGCTGTTTTTT.

This clonotype has ten or more counts. The J gene is TRBJ2-3, the V gene TRBV7-3; D might be TRBD2 (5 bases). The CDR3 covers 15 residues. Germline V gene data show CDR1 as SGHTA and CDR2 as FQGTGA. V lost 5 bases, J lost 1 base, and 13 bases lay in between. The CDR3 sequence: CASSPPGYGTDTQYF. The CDR3 DNA sequence: TGTGCCAGCAGCCCCCCGGGGTATGGCACAGATACGCAGTATTTT.

This clonotype was recorded a few times. The genes are TRBV20-1 and TRBJ2-2, with 7 positions matching TRBD1. This CDR3 has 14 residues. V lost 2 bases and J lost 4; bases outside the gene matches: 4. Germline V gene lookup returns CDR1 DFQATT and CDR2 SNEGSKA (reference sequence). The CDR3 loop is CSARPAGGTGELFF. As DNA, the CDR3 is TGCAGTGCTAGACCCGCAGGGGGCACCGGGGAGCTGTTTTTT.